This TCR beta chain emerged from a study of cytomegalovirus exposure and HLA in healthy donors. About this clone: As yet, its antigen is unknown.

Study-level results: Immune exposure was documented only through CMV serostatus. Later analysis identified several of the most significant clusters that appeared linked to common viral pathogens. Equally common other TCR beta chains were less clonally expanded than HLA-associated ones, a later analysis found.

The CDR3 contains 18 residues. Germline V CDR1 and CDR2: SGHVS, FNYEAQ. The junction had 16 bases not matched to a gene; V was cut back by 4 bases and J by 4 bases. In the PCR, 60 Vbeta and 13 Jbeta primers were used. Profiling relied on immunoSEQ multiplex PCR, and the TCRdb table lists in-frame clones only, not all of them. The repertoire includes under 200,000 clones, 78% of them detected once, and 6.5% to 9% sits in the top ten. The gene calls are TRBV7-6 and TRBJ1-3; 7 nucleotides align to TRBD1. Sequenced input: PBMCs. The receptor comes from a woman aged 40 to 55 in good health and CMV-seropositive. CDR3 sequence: CASSSGGRQGIDGNTIYF. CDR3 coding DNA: TGTGCCAGCAGCTCCGGAGGGAGACAGGGTATCGACGGAAACACCATATATTTT. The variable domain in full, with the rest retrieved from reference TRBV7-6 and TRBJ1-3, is GAGVSQSPRYKVTKRGQDVALRCDPISGHVSLYWYRQALGQGPEFLTYFNYEAQQDKSGLPNDRFSAERPEGSISTLTIQRTEQRDSAMYRCASSSGGRQGIDGNTIYFGEGSWLTVV.